A selection of T cell receptor beta chains follows, all from one sample in a study of T cell changes during pregnancy in multiple sclerosis. Generated by immunoSEQ multiplex PCR, the TCRdb table keeps only in-frame clones and is missing some. The profile shows about 59,000 clones, about 94% of them singletons. The input for sequencing was CD8+ T cells from peripheral blood mononuclear cells, taken in the third trimester of pregnancy. The receptors were sampled from a female donor with multiple sclerosis, enrolled in a pregnancy study. Both conserved end residues are part of each CDR3. The order of the fields is D gene, J gene, V gene, clone size, CDR3 DNA, CDR3 protein. The D gene is left open where the match is weak. A clone size is listed for some rows: how often the clone was seen (once, few, many), or a class if it is expanded.

d_call: -; j_call: TRBJ2-2; v_call: TRBV19; clone_size: -; cdr3_nt: TGTGCCAGCCGAATCTGGACATCCGGGGAGCTGTTTTTT; cdr3_aa: CASRIWTSGELFF
d_call: TRBD2; j_call: TRBJ2-3; v_call: TRBV6-1; clone_size: -; cdr3_nt: TGTGCCAGCAGTGAAGAACTAGCGGGCACAGATACGCAGTATTTT; cdr3_aa: CASSEELAGTDTQYF
d_call: -; j_call: TRBJ2-7; v_call: TRBV6-1; clone_size: -; cdr3_nt: TGTGCCAGCAGTGAATGGGACATTTCCCTCGAGCAGTACTTC; cdr3_aa: CASSEWDISLEQYF
d_call: -; j_call: TRBJ2-7; v_call: TRBV11-2; clone_size: -; cdr3_nt: TGTGCCAGCAGCTTTTGGACTGGTCAGGAGCAGTACTTC; cdr3_aa: CASSFWTGQEQYF
d_call: TRBD1; j_call: TRBJ1-5; v_call: TRBV12-5; clone_size: few; cdr3_nt: TGTGCTAGTGGTTTGGGGGGACAGCGACAGCCCCAGCATTTT; cdr3_aa: CASGLGGQRQPQHF
d_call: TRBD1; j_call: TRBJ2-7; v_call: TRBV19; clone_size: once; cdr3_nt: TGTGCCAGTAGTTCACCCTCCGGGGGACAGGGACGTAGAGAGCAGTACTTC; cdr3_aa: CASSSPSGGQGRREQYF
d_call: TRBD1; j_call: TRBJ2-3; v_call: TRBV6-4; clone_size: once; cdr3_nt: TGTGCCAGCAGTGGCCAACAAAAAGGGGGGACAGGGTCTGGAGATACGCAGTATTTT; cdr3_aa: CASSGQQKGGTGSGDTQYF
d_call: TRBD2; j_call: TRBJ2-7; v_call: TRBV5-1; clone_size: -; cdr3_nt: TGCGCCAGCAGCTTGGGACTAGCGGGAGAAGTGGAGCAGTACTTC; cdr3_aa: CASSLGLAGEVEQYF
d_call: TRBD1; j_call: TRBJ1-5; v_call: TRBV19; clone_size: -; cdr3_nt: TGTGCCAGTAGTGCAGGGGGCGGCCAGCCCCAGCATTTT; cdr3_aa: CASSAGGGQPQHF
d_call: -; j_call: TRBJ2-7; v_call: TRBV11-1; clone_size: -; cdr3_nt: TGTGCCAGCAGTTTTCCGTCTCTCGGAGTCCCCTACGAGCAGTACTTC; cdr3_aa: CASSFPSLGVPYEQYF
d_call: -; j_call: TRBJ1-2; v_call: TRBV5-1; clone_size: -; cdr3_nt: TGCGCCAGCATGGGGCAGGGCAGATCTAACTATGGCTACACCTTC; cdr3_aa: CASMGQGRSNYGYTF
d_call: TRBD2; j_call: TRBJ2-7; v_call: TRBV19; clone_size: -; cdr3_nt: TGTGCCAGTAGCATAGGATCCGGGAGGGCCTACGAGCAGTACTTC; cdr3_aa: CASSIGSGRAYEQYF
d_call: TRBD1; j_call: TRBJ1-1; v_call: TRBV7-9; clone_size: -; cdr3_nt: TGTGCCAGCAGCCTAGGACAGGGGTCTGAAGCTTTCTTT; cdr3_aa: CASSLGQGSEAFF
d_call: -; j_call: TRBJ2-3; v_call: TRBV7-3; clone_size: -; cdr3_nt: TGTGCCAGCTCTCAATGGGGGCGGGAGTCGGATACGCAGTATTTT; cdr3_aa: CASSQWGRESDTQYF
d_call: -; j_call: TRBJ2-7; v_call: TRBV4-1; clone_size: -; cdr3_nt: TGCGCCAGCAGCCAATCGGGTGGATCCTACGAGCAGTACTTC; cdr3_aa: CASSQSGGSYEQYF
d_call: TRBD1; j_call: TRBJ2-7; v_call: TRBV9; clone_size: once; cdr3_nt: TGTGCCAGCAGCGTAGTGGCGGACAGGGGTGTGGACGAGCAGTACTTC; cdr3_aa: CASSVVADRGVDEQYF
d_call: -; j_call: TRBJ2-7; v_call: TRBV11-2; clone_size: -; cdr3_nt: TGTGCCAGCACCTCCCCGGGGGACGAGCAGTACTTC; cdr3_aa: CASTSPGDEQYF
d_call: TRBD1; j_call: TRBJ1-5; v_call: TRBV7-9; clone_size: -; cdr3_nt: TGTGCCAGCAGCCTGACAGGGCAAGATCAGCCCCAGCATTTT; cdr3_aa: CASSLTGQDQPQHF
d_call: TRBD2; j_call: TRBJ2-4; v_call: TRBV7-2; clone_size: once; cdr3_nt: TGTGCCAGCAGCTCAAGACTAGCGGGGGAGCTAGCCAAAAACATTCAGTACTTC; cdr3_aa: CASSSRLAGELAKNIQYF
d_call: -; j_call: TRBJ2-7; v_call: TRBV4-1; clone_size: -; cdr3_nt: TGCGCCAGCAGCGTAGGTCCGGGGCCCCAGGGGTACGAGCAGTACTTC; cdr3_aa: CASSVGPGPQGYEQYF
d_call: TRBD2; j_call: TRBJ2-3; v_call: TRBV5-4; clone_size: -; cdr3_nt: TGTGCCAGCGGGGGGGAGGGGAGGCCAGATACGCAGTATTTT; cdr3_aa: CASGGEGRPDTQYF
d_call: -; j_call: TRBJ2-2; v_call: TRBV18; clone_size: -; cdr3_nt: TGTGCCAGCTCACCGGCCAGGGGCACCGGGGAGCTGTTTTTT; cdr3_aa: CASSPARGTGELFF
d_call: TRBD1; j_call: TRBJ1-2; v_call: TRBV29-1; clone_size: -; cdr3_nt: TGCAGCGTCGCGGACAGGGACGGAGGCTATGGCTACACCTTC; cdr3_aa: CSVADRDGGYGYTF
d_call: TRBD2; j_call: TRBJ2-7; v_call: TRBV15; clone_size: -; cdr3_nt: TGTGCCACCAGCCTAAGCACTAGCGGGAGATTTTACGAGCAGTACTTC; cdr3_aa: CATSLSTSGRFYEQYF
d_call: -; j_call: TRBJ1-3; v_call: TRBV27; clone_size: -; cdr3_nt: TGTGCCAGCAGTTTAGGGGGCCCACTCTCTGGAAACACCATATATTTT; cdr3_aa: CASSLGGPLSGNTIYF
d_call: -; j_call: TRBJ2-7; v_call: TRBV27; clone_size: once; cdr3_nt: TGTGCCAGCAGTTGGGGCAGCTCCTACGAGCAGTACTTC; cdr3_aa: CASSWGSSYEQYF
d_call: TRBD1; j_call: TRBJ1-2; v_call: TRBV7-6; clone_size: -; cdr3_nt: TGTGCCAGCAGCTTAACGGGACAGGGGACCCGAAACTATGGCTACACCTTC; cdr3_aa: CASSLTGQGTRNYGYTF
d_call: -; j_call: TRBJ1-1; v_call: TRBV4-1; clone_size: -; cdr3_nt: TGCGCCAGCAGCCAAGATTGGGGGGTTGAAGCTTTCTTT; cdr3_aa: CASSQDWGVEAFF
d_call: TRBD1; j_call: TRBJ2-7; v_call: TRBV6-5; clone_size: -; cdr3_nt: TGTGCCAGCAGCCTTCGACAGGGTGGTCACGAGCAGTACTTC; cdr3_aa: CASSLRQGGHEQYF
d_call: TRBD1; j_call: TRBJ2-1; v_call: TRBV19; clone_size: once; cdr3_nt: TGTGCCAGTAGCCTACAGGGGAATGAGCAGTTCTTC; cdr3_aa: CASSLQGNEQFF
d_call: -; j_call: TRBJ1-3; v_call: TRBV5-5; clone_size: -; cdr3_nt: TGTGCCAGCAGGTCCCGGGACTCCTCTGGAAACACCATATATTTT; cdr3_aa: CASRSRDSSGNTIYF
d_call: TRBD1; j_call: TRBJ2-3; v_call: TRBV5-1; clone_size: -; cdr3_nt: TGCGCCAGCAGCCCCGGACAGGGCACAGATACGCAGTATTTT; cdr3_aa: CASSPGQGTDTQYF
d_call: TRBD1; j_call: TRBJ2-3; v_call: TRBV11-2; clone_size: -; cdr3_nt: TGTGCCAGCAGCCGGCCGGGACAGAGCACAGATACGCAGTATTTT; cdr3_aa: CASSRPGQSTDTQYF
d_call: TRBD2; j_call: TRBJ2-7; v_call: TRBV4-1; clone_size: -; cdr3_nt: TGCGCCAGCAGCCGCGGGACTAGCGGGATCTACGAGCAGTACTTC; cdr3_aa: CASSRGTSGIYEQYF
d_call: -; j_call: TRBJ1-4; v_call: TRBV14; clone_size: -; cdr3_nt: TGTGCCAGCAGCGCTACAGTGGAAACTAATGAAAAACTGTTTTTT; cdr3_aa: CASSATVETNEKLFF
d_call: -; j_call: TRBJ1-1; v_call: TRBV6-4; clone_size: -; cdr3_nt: TGTGCCAGCAGTGACGGCAGTGCGGACACTGAAGCTTTCTTT; cdr3_aa: CASSDGSADTEAFF
d_call: TRBD2; j_call: TRBJ2-7; v_call: TRBV11-2; clone_size: -; cdr3_nt: TGTGCCAGCAGCATAGCGGGTCTCCTGTTTCAGCAGTACTTC; cdr3_aa: CASSIAGLLFQQYF
d_call: -; j_call: TRBJ2-1; v_call: TRBV19; clone_size: -; cdr3_nt: TGTGCCAGTAGTATTTGGCGGGCACACAATGAGCAGTTCTTC; cdr3_aa: CASSIWRAHNEQFF
d_call: TRBD1; j_call: TRBJ1-2; v_call: TRBV7-2; clone_size: -; cdr3_nt: TGTGCCAGCAGCCGAGGACAGGGGGCGAGCTATGGCTACACCTTC; cdr3_aa: CASSRGQGASYGYTF
d_call: TRBD1; j_call: TRBJ2-7; v_call: TRBV7-2; clone_size: -; cdr3_nt: TGTGCCAGCAGCAGGGGACAGGGGACCTACGAGCAGTACTTC; cdr3_aa: CASSRGQGTYEQYF
d_call: TRBD1; j_call: TRBJ2-7; v_call: TRBV2; clone_size: -; cdr3_nt: TGTGCCAGCAGTGAAGGGTTGGGACAGGGCAGGTACGAGCAGTACTTC; cdr3_aa: CASSEGLGQGRYEQYF
d_call: -; j_call: TRBJ2-5; v_call: TRBV7-8; clone_size: once; cdr3_nt: TGTGCCAGCAGAACACTCGGGCAGCGGGAGTACTTC; cdr3_aa: CASRTLGQREYF
d_call: -; j_call: TRBJ1-2; v_call: TRBV7-9; clone_size: -; cdr3_nt: TGTGCCAGCAGCTTGGGCAGCCTATATGGCTACACCTTC; cdr3_aa: CASSLGSLYGYTF
d_call: TRBD2; j_call: TRBJ2-3; v_call: TRBV9; clone_size: -; cdr3_nt: TGTGCCAGCAGCCTAGCGGGAACAGATACGCAGTATTTT; cdr3_aa: CASSLAGTDTQYF
d_call: -; j_call: TRBJ1-2; v_call: TRBV19; clone_size: once; cdr3_nt: TGTGCCAGTAGCCCCGGGACTAGGCTGCTGGGCTACACCTTC; cdr3_aa: CASSPGTRLLGYTF
d_call: -; j_call: TRBJ2-3; v_call: TRBV19; clone_size: -; cdr3_nt: TGTGCCAGTAGTCCCGGGACTTCCTTCACAGATACGCAGTATTTT; cdr3_aa: CASSPGTSFTDTQYF
d_call: -; j_call: TRBJ2-1; v_call: TRBV5-1; clone_size: -; cdr3_nt: TGCGCCAGCAGCTTGGCCGGAGGTAACAATGAGCAGTTCTTC; cdr3_aa: CASSLAGGNNEQFF
d_call: TRBD1; j_call: TRBJ2-4; v_call: TRBV10-1; clone_size: -; cdr3_nt: TGCGCCAGCAGCTACGACAGGGAAGGGGACATTCAGTACTTC; cdr3_aa: CASSYDREGDIQYF
d_call: -; j_call: TRBJ2-3; v_call: TRBV21-1; clone_size: -; cdr3_nt: TGTGCCAGCAGCAAAGGCCGACTAGCGGGAGGGCCTTGTCGGGCAGATACGCAGTATTTT; cdr3_aa: CASSKGRLAGGPCRADTQYF
d_call: -; j_call: TRBJ2-1; v_call: TRBV7-9; clone_size: -; cdr3_nt: TGTGCCAGCAGCCAAGACGGAGCCTACAATGAGCAGTTCTTC; cdr3_aa: CASSQDGAYNEQFF
d_call: TRBD2; j_call: TRBJ2-1; v_call: TRBV27; clone_size: once; cdr3_nt: TGTGCCAGCAGTACGGGACTAGCGGGCTTAGTATACAATGAGCAGTTCTTC; cdr3_aa: CASSTGLAGLVYNEQFF
d_call: TRBD1; j_call: TRBJ2-7; v_call: TRBV28; clone_size: -; cdr3_nt: TGTGCCAGCAAGGGACAGGACACCTACGAGCAGTACTTC; cdr3_aa: CASKGQDTYEQYF
d_call: -; j_call: TRBJ2-1; v_call: TRBV7-2; clone_size: -; cdr3_nt: TGTGCCAGCAGCTTAGAGCTTAGCGACGATGAGCAGTTCTTC; cdr3_aa: CASSLELSDDEQFF
d_call: TRBD2; j_call: TRBJ2-5; v_call: TRBV4-2; clone_size: -; cdr3_nt: TGTGCCAGCAGCCGACTAGAGACTAGCGGGAGCGGGGAGACCCAGTACTTC; cdr3_aa: CASSRLETSGSGETQYF
d_call: TRBD1; j_call: TRBJ2-7; v_call: TRBV7-9; clone_size: -; cdr3_nt: TGTGCCAGCAGCTTAGCAACAGGGGACAGGTACGAGCAGTACTTC; cdr3_aa: CASSLATGDRYEQYF
d_call: -; j_call: TRBJ2-2; v_call: TRBV6-1; clone_size: -; cdr3_nt: TGTGCCAGCAGTCCCTTGGGGGGTGGGGAGCTGTTTTTT; cdr3_aa: CASSPLGGGELFF